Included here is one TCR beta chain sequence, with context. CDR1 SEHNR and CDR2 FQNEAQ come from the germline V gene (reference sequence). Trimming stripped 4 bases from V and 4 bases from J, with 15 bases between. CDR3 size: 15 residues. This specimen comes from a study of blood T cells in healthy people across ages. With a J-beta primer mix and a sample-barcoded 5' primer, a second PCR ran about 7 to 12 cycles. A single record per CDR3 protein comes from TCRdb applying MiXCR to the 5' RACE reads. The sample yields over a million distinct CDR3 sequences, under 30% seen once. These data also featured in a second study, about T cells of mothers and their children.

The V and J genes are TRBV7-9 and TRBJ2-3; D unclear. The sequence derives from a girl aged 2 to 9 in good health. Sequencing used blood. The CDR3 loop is CASSYWFGQADTQYF. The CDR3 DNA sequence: TGTGCCAGCAGCTACTGGTTCGGTCAAGCAGATACGCAGTATTTT.